One and the same sample provided the 29 T cell receptor beta chains below, sequenced in a study of shared clonotypes between healthy human individuals. Some clones are missing from TCRdb's copy, which holds only in-frame ones; the method was immunoSEQ multiplex PCR. This table has hundreds of thousands of clones, roughly 96% appearing once. CD45RO-negative, CCR7-positively selected cells formed the naive CD8 fraction, excluding terminally differentiated effector memory CD45RA+ cells. Sequencing was performed on naive CD8+ T cells sorted from blood. The receptor set was obtained from a woman younger than 45 in good health.

On this clone: In the same sample, other DNA sequences code for this CDR3. The V and J genes are TRBV4-2 and TRBJ2-1; D remains unclear. Trimming took off 0 bases at V and 4 bases at J, with 4 bases between the two ends. The CDR3 runs 13 residues. CDR1 and CDR2 (germline): LGHNA, YNFKEQ. CDR3 amino acids: CASSQEGYNEQFF. The CDR3 bases are TGTGCCAGCAGCCAAGAAGGTTACAATGAGCAGTTCTTC.

V gene TRBV7-8 combines with J gene TRBJ2-1; 8 bases align to TRBD1. This CDR3 contains 16 residues. V was pared by 6 bases and J by 5 bases, with 12 bases of the junction left unmatched. CDR1 and CDR2 from the germline V gene are SGHVS and FQNEAQ. The DNA of the CDR3 is TGTGCCAGCAGTTCAACCTGGACAGGGCCTGACAATGAGCAGTTCTTC. It specifies CASSSTWTGPDNEQFF.

Details on this clone: The same CDR3 also results from other DNA sequences found in this sample. The chain recombines TRBV6-1 with TRBJ2-7, with D perhaps TRBD1 (5 bases). V lost 3 bases and J lost 2, with 8 bases in between. This CDR3 spans 13 amino acids. The germline CDR1 and CDR2 sequences are MNHNS and SASEGT. CDR3 in DNA: TGTGCCAGCAGTGAGGGGCGGACCTACGAGCAGTACTTC. It translates to CASSEGRTYEQYF.

Turning to this clone: Other DNA sequences of this sample code for an identical CDR3. V gene TRBV4-1 combines with J gene TRBJ2-5, with unresolved D. This CDR3 region has 13 residues. The V gene's germline CDR1 is MGHRA and CDR2 YSYEKL. Trimming shortened V by 4 bases and J by 2 bases, and 8 bases separated the two germline ends. The CDR3 region is CASSLRLQETQYF. The CDR3 DNA sequence: TGCGCCAGCAGCCTACGGCTGCAAGAGACCCAGTACTTC.

A remark on this clone: Additional DNA sequences in this sample encode the identical CDR3. The genes are TRBV7-9 and TRBJ2-1; D perhaps matches TRBD2 (5 bases). This CDR3 spans 15 amino acids. Trimming took 2 bases from V and 0 from J, leaving 8 bases between them. Germline CDR1 is SEHNR and CDR2 is FQNEAQ (reference sequence). This CDR3 is CASSLTGSSYNEQFF. CDR3 DNA sequence: TGTGCCAGCAGCTTAACGGGAAGCTCCTACAATGAGCAGTTCTTC.

V gene TRBV20-1 combines with J gene TRBJ2-7, with D perhaps matching TRBD2 (5 bases). The germline V gene encodes CDR1 DFQATT and CDR2 SNEGSKA (reference sequence). Trimming took off 0 bases at V and 6 bases at J, with 6 bases between the two ends. The CDR3 has 11 residues. CDR3 nucleotide sequence: TGCAGTGCTAGAGAAGAGGGCGAGCAGTACTTC. Translating gives CSAREEGEQYF.

This chain joins TRBV5-5 and TRBJ1-1; possible D gene TRBD1, 5 bases. In germline, CDR1 is SGHKS, CDR2 YYEKEE (reference sequence). This CDR3 region has 14 residues. Trimming shortened V by 2 bases and J by 4 bases, and 12 bases separated the two germline ends. The DNA of the CDR3 is TGTGCCAGCAGCTTTGGGGGTGGGGTCACTGAAGCTTTCTTT. Protein sequence: CASSFGGGVTEAFF.

V gene TRBV27 combines with J gene TRBJ2-7; D might be TRBD1 (5 bases). The ends were cut back, 3 bases at V and 4 bases at J, with 16 bases in the middle. CDR3 size: 15 residues. Per germline, CDR1 MNHEY and CDR2 SMNVEV (reference sequence). CDR3 loop: CASSLYHLDIYEQYF. The CDR3 nucleotides read TGTGCCAGCAGTTTGTACCACTTGGACATTTACGAGCAGTACTTC.

The chain links TRBV11-2 to TRBJ2-5, with 13 positions matching TRBD2. Trimming cost V 5 bases and J 4 bases; bases outside gene matches: 7. The CDR3 runs 16 residues. The germline gives CDR1 SGHAT, CDR2 FQNNGV. The CDR3 loop is CASSPGLAGARETQYF. As DNA, the CDR3 is TGTGCCAGCAGCCCAGGACTAGCGGGAGCCCGAGAGACCCAGTACTTC.

The genes are TRBV27 and TRBJ2-1, with D possibly being TRBD1 or TRBD2 (6 bases each). The CDR3 spans 13 residues. Trimming removed 8 bases from V and 9 bases from J, with 17 bases in between. From germline, CDR1 is MNHEY and CDR2 SMNVEV (reference sequence). The CDR3 region has the DNA TGTGCCAGCCATAGGGGGGTTTTTGGTGAGCAGTTCTTC. It codes for CASHRGVFGEQFF.

The V call is TRBV27, the J call TRBJ2-1; 11 nucleotides align to TRBD2. From germline, CDR1 is MNHEY and CDR2 SMNVEV (reference sequence). CDR3 length equals 16 residues. V lost 4 bases and J lost 4; bases outside the gene matches: 6. CDR3 loop: CASSSNSGREYNEQFF. The CDR3 region has the DNA TGTGCCAGCAGTTCAAATAGCGGGAGGGAGTACAATGAGCAGTTCTTC.

This chain connects TRBV29-1 to TRBJ1-2, with unresolved D. This CDR3 has 17 amino acids. V dropped 3 bases and J dropped 0 bases, with 20 bases sitting between them. CDR1 SQVTM and CDR2 ANQGSEA come from the germline V gene. The CDR3 sequence is CSVEAVSYTGANYGYTF. CDR3 nucleotide sequence: TGCAGCGTTGAGGCCGTCAGTTATACGGGAGCTAACTATGGCTACACCTTC. Full variable domain (remainder filled in from reference TRBV29-1 and TRBJ1-2): SAVISQKPSRDICQRGTSLTIQCQVDSQVTMMFWYRQQPGQSLTLIATANQGSEATYESGFVIDKFPISRPNLTFSTLTVSNMSPEDSSIYLCSVEAVSYTGANYGYTFGSGTRLTVV.

V and J are TRBV28 and TRBJ2-7, with D unclear. Germline V CDR1 and CDR2: MDHEN, SYDVKM. The length of the CDR3 is 15 residues. Trimming took 5 bases from V and 6 from J, leaving 20 bases between them. The CDR3 here is CASSHRASGPREQYF. As DNA, the CDR3 is TGTGCCAGCAGTCACCGGGCCTCGGGCCCCCGCGAGCAGTACTTC.

A word on this clone: This sample includes further DNA sequences coding for the same CDR3. V gene TRBV27 combines with J gene TRBJ2-1, with 11 bases aligning to TRBD2. The CDR3 has 15 residues. Trimming cost V 3 bases and J 3 bases; bases outside gene matches: 1. Germline CDR1 reads MNHEY; CDR2 reads SMNVEV (reference sequence). CDR3 in amino acids: CASSFLAGGYNEQFF. The CDR3 nucleotides read TGTGCCAGCAGTTTTCTAGCGGGAGGCTACAATGAGCAGTTCTTC.

V usage is TRBV18 and J usage is TRBJ1-5; a possible D gene is TRBD1 (5 bases). The CDR3 length is 15 residues. Trimming took 2 bases from V and 5 from J, leaving 13 bases between them. Germline V lookup: CDR1 KGHSH, CDR2 LQKENI. CDR3 DNA: TGTGCCAGCTCACCAGAAGGGTGGGGGGATCAGCCCCAGCATTTT. The encoded protein is CASSPEGWGDQPQHF.

The rearrangement uses TRBV6-5 and TRBJ2-1, with D hard to call. Trimming removed 2 bases at V and 2 bases at J, with 10 bases between. CDR1 is MNHEY, CDR2 SVGAGI, per germline. The CDR3 consists of 15 residues. The CDR3 DNA reads TGTGCCAGCAGTTACATGCCTGCTGCCTACAATGAGCAGTTCTTC. Translating gives CASSYMPAAYNEQFF.

The chain has TRBV27 and TRBJ1-1; D remains unclear. Per germline, CDR1 MNHEY and CDR2 SMNVEV (reference sequence). The CDR3 length is 15 residues. The germline V and J ends were trimmed by 2 bases and 3 bases, with 13 bases remaining between them. The CDR3, as DNA: TGTGCCAGCAGTTTAGTAGGAGGTTGGGACACTGAAGCTTTCTTT. This translates into CASSLVGGWDTEAFF.

The chain is built from TRBV7-8 and TRBJ1-1; D gene unclear. Per germline, CDR1 SGHVS and CDR2 FQNEAQ. The CDR3 covers 11 residues. Trimming took 1 base from V and 7 from J, leaving 4 bases between them. The CDR3 DNA reads as TGTGCCAGCAGCTTAGTCGGTGAAGCTTTCTTT. Amino acid sequence: CASSLVGEAFF. The full variable domain, with the rest looked up from reference TRBV7-8 and TRBJ1-1, is GAGVSQSPRYKVAKRGQDVALRCDPISGHVSLFWYQQALGQGPEFLTYFQNEAQLDKSGLPSDRFFAERPEGSVSTLKIQRTQQEDSAVYLCASSLVGEAFFGQGTRLTVV.

Written as DNA, the CDR3 is TGTGCCAGCAGCATGGACAGTAATACCTACGAGCAGTACTTC. This sequence encodes CASSMDSNTYEQYF. The chain is built from TRBV7-9 and TRBJ2-7; possible D gene TRBD1, 6 bases. Germline V lookup: CDR1 SEHNR, CDR2 FQNEAQ (reference sequence). CDR3 length: 14 residues. The germline V and J ends were trimmed by 5 bases and 2 bases, with 13 bases remaining between them.

The chain has TRBV19 and TRBJ1-2, with D possibly TRBD1 on 5 matching bases. The CDR3 extends over 13 amino acids. The V end lost 6 bases, the J end lost 8 bases, and 16 bases lay between the germline ends. Germline CDR1 LNHDA, CDR2 SQIVND (reference sequence). The CDR3 sequence: CASSPAAGDGYTF. CDR3 coding DNA: TGTGCCAGTAGCCCAGCGGCGGGGGACGGCTACACCTTC.

This clone was seen a handful of times. This chain joins TRBV6-7 and TRBJ1-5; D gene uncertain. TRBV6-7 is an ORF, with its function uncertain. This CDR3 is 14 amino acids long. V lost 5 bases and J lost 3, with 11 bases in between. DNA of the CDR3: TGTGCCAGCAGTGATCGACACAACAATCAGCCCCAGCATTTT. Protein product: CASSDRHNNQPQHF.

This clone was recorded only once. The DNA of the CDR3 is TGCGCCAGCAGCCAATCTCATAACACTGAAGCTTTCTTT. Encoded protein: CASSQSHNTEAFF. The rearrangement uses TRBV4-1 and TRBJ1-1; D gene ambiguous. The CDR3 contains 13 residues. The V and J ends lost 2 bases and 2 bases respectively, with 6 bases between them. Germline assignment: CDR1 MGHRA and CDR2 YSYEKL.

The chain joins TRBV6-1 to TRBJ2-7; unclear D gene. V was cut by 3 bases and J by 0 bases, with 12 bases left in between. This CDR3 has 15 amino acids. Looked up from germline, CDR1 is MNHNS and CDR2 is SASEGT. CDR3 protein: CASSDYSISSYEQYF. Here the CDR3 DNA reads TGTGCCAGCAGTGATTACAGCATAAGCTCCTACGAGCAGTACTTC.

The chain links TRBV2 to TRBJ1-2, with D perhaps TRBD1 (5 bases). V lost 9 bases and J 8 bases, leaving 16 bases between the germline ends. Germline assignment: CDR1 SNHLY and CDR2 FYNNEI. There are 12 residues in the CDR3. Here the CDR3 DNA reads TGTGCCAGAGCGGGAGGGGAGGACGGCTACACCTTC. Translated, it gives CARAGGEDGYTF.

The chain joins TRBV2 to TRBJ2-1; D is unresolved. The CDR3 consists of 14 residues. The V end lost 6 bases, the J end lost 0 bases, and 9 bases lay between the germline ends. Germline loops: CDR1 SNHLY, CDR2 FYNNEI. CDR3 amino acids: CASRNSSSYNEQFF. The CDR3, as DNA: TGTGCCAGCAGAAACAGTAGCTCCTACAATGAGCAGTTCTTC.

The J gene is TRBJ2-1, the V gene TRBV5-4, with TRBD2 as a possible D gene (5 bases). This CDR3 contains 11 residues. Trimming took 5 bases from V and 8 from J, leaving 8 bases between them. Germline CDR1 reads SGHNT; CDR2 reads YYREEE (reference sequence). CDR3 sequence: CASSAGYEQFF. The CDR3 DNA reads TGTGCCAGCAGTGCGGGCTATGAGCAGTTCTTC. The full variable domain, rest sourced from reference TRBV5-4 and TRBJ2-1, is ETGVTQSPTHLIKTRGQQVTLRCSSQSGHNTVSWYQQALGQGPQFIFQYYREEENGRGNFPPRFSGLQFPNYSSELNVNALELDDSALYLCASSAGYEQFFGPGTRLTVL.

This rearrangement joins TRBV7-8 to TRBJ2-5, with TRBD2 matching 7 bases. This CDR3 is 17 amino acids long. From germline, CDR1 is SGHVS and CDR2 FQNEAQ. The J segment lost 2 bases and the V segment lost 5 bases, leaving 14 bases of the junction unmatched. CDR3 loop: CASSTGREEKEQETQYF. The CDR3 DNA reads TGTGCCAGCAGCACGGGCCGGGAGGAGAAGGAGCAAGAGACCCAGTACTTC.

The genes are TRBV25-1 and TRBJ2-5; possible D gene TRBD1, 6 bases. Germline CDR1 reads MGHDK; CDR2 reads SYGVNS. Trimming stripped 8 bases from V and 4 bases from J, with 26 bases between. This CDR3 spans 17 amino acids. The CDR3 region has the DNA TGTGCCAGCGAAGGGAAAGGGACACCGGTAGGAGGAGAGACCCAGTACTTC. It yields the protein CASEGKGTPVGGETQYF.

The chain combines TRBV7-8 with TRBJ1-5, with D perhaps matching TRBD1 (5 bases). V gave up 5 bases and J gave up 4 bases, with 12 bases separating them. Germline lookup yields CDR1 SGHVS and CDR2 FQNEAQ. CDR3 length: 14 residues. The CDR3 spells CASSLGTANQPQHF. Here the CDR3 DNA reads TGTGCCAGCAGCCTCGGGACGGCGAATCAGCCCCAGCATTTT.